This paragraph covers one T cell receptor beta chain sequence. Its cognate antigen is unknown. The sample originates from a study of cytomegalovirus exposure and HLA in healthy donors. In the study overall: It was reported in a later analysis that the same platform had been used for the 90 to 150 validation repertoires as for the approximately 700 first-cohort repertoires. Findings of the study overall: That first-cohort TCR clusters tended to co-occur in the roughly 120 validation repertoires was found in a later analysis. Reports credit the classifier with highly specific, highly sensitive diagnosis of cytomegalovirus status.

The CDR3 sequence is 14 residues long. Germline lookup yields CDR1 SGDLS and CDR2 YYNGEE. Losses at the gene ends were 4 bases for V and 6 bases for J; bases not matched to a gene: 3. TCRdb's copy holds only in-frame clones and misses some; the assay was immunoSEQ multiplex PCR. In the table there are 120,000 or so clones, roughly 90% of which are singletons. The chain has TRBV9 and TRBJ1-5; 11 positions match TRBD1. Sequenced sample: PBMCs. The receptor was derived from a young woman in good health and CMV-seronegative. In nucleotides, the CDR3 is TGTGCCAGCAGCCCGGGACAGGGGGGTCAGCCCCAGCATTTT. This gives the protein CASSPGQGGQPQHF.